This is a list of T cell receptor beta chains from one sample in a study of tumor and adjacent non-tumor tissue in lung cancer. One entry per CDR3 protein, called by TCRdb with MiXCR from the multiplex PCR reads. The sample consists of fewer than 100,000 distinct CDR3 sequences, over 55% of them appearing once. Input material: lung tumor tissue. All receptors come from a woman in her 40s with non-small cell lung cancer. The CDR3 runs from the conserved cysteine through the conserved F or W. Each record gives: CDR3 protein, CDR3 DNA, V gene, clone size, D gene, J gene. A D gene is named only where the DNA matches it firmly. Clone size is not always given. Where it is, it says once, few, many or a class for expanded clones.

CDR3: CASSLAGGNTLYF; DNA: TGCGCCAGCAGTCTGGCGGGAGGGAATACGCTGTATTTT; V: TRBV10-1; size: -; D: TRBD2; J: TRBJ2-3
CDR3: CASSPTGVGETQYF; DNA: TGTGCCAGCAGTCCGACAGGGGTCGGAGAGACCCAGTACTTC; V: TRBV12-3/TRBV12-4; size: many; D: TRBD1; J: TRBJ2-5
CDR3: CASSRQARRGYTF; DNA: TGTGCCAGCAGCCGACAGGCCCGAAGGGGGTACACCTTC; V: TRBV12-3/TRBV12-4; size: once; D: -; J: TRBJ1-2
CDR3: CASSRLGAGYEQYF; DNA: TGTGCCAGCAGCCGCCTAGGGGCTGGGTACGAGCAGTACTTC; V: TRBV7-8; size: many; D: -; J: TRBJ2-7
CDR3: CASSSSGGTGGGYEQYF; DNA: TGTGCCAGCAGCTCATCTGGCGGGACAGGGGGCGGCTACGAGCAGTACTTC; V: TRBV28; size: many; D: TRBD1; J: TRBJ2-7
CDR3: CASRVQDTQYF; DNA: TGTGCTAGCCGCGTACAAGATACGCAGTATTTT; V: TRBV11-2; size: -; D: -; J: TRBJ2-3
CDR3: CVSSIELAGESNEQYF; DNA: TGTGTCAGCAGCATAGAACTAGCGGGAGAAAGCAACGAGCAGTACTTC; V: TRBV11-2; size: -; D: TRBD2; J: TRBJ2-7
CDR3: CASRRGSEGHETQYF; DNA: TGTGCCAGCAGGAGAGGATCCGAGGGACATGAGACCCAGTACTTC; V: TRBV6-1; size: -; D: -; J: TRBJ2-5
CDR3: CPSIALGGEGATDTQYF; DNA: TGTCCCAGTATCGCCTTAGGGGGGGAGGGCGCGACAGATACACAGTATTTT; V: TRBV5-5; size: -; D: -; J: TRBJ2-3
CDR3: CASSRGLQAEFRTNEKLFF; DNA: TGCGCCAGCAGCCGGGGGTTACAGGCGGAATTCCGGACTAATGAAAAACTGTTTTTT; V: TRBV5-1; size: -; D: -; J: TRBJ1-4
CDR3: CASNTEGAQNIQYF; DNA: TGTGCCAGCAATACGGAGGGGGCCCAAAACATTCAGTATTTC; V: TRBV6-8; size: -; D: -; J: TRBJ2-4
CDR3: CSAKVQGGSTGELFF; DNA: TGCAGCGCCAAGGTACAGGGGGGGTCCACCGGGGAACTGTTTTTT; V: TRBV29-1; size: -; D: -; J: TRBJ2-2
CDR3: CATSQYNGLAGDSGTYNERFF; DNA: TGTGCCACCAGCCAATACAATGGACTAGCGGGAGACAGTGGCACCTACAACGAGCGGTTCTTC; V: TRBV4-2; size: once; D: TRBD2; J: TRBJ2-1
CDR3: CASSLQDRGDTQYF; DNA: TGTGCCAGCAGCTTACAGGACAGGGGAGATACTCAGTATTTT; V: TRBV11-2; size: -; D: TRBD1; J: TRBJ2-3
CDR3: CSAKRDSYSYEQYF; DNA: TGCAGTGCCAAGAGGGACAGTTACTCCTACGAGCAGTACTTC; V: TRBV20-1; size: many; D: TRBD1; J: TRBJ2-7
CDR3: CASRNPCTSWGTSTDTQYF; DNA: TGCGCCAGCAGGAATCCATGTACTAGCTGGGGGACTAGCACAGATACGCAGTATTTT; V: TRBV5-1; size: -; D: -; J: TRBJ2-3
CDR3: CANSRSGGETQYF; DNA: TGTGCCAACAGTCGTAGTGGGGGAGAGACCCAGTACTTC; V: TRBV6-5; size: -; D: -; J: TRBJ2-5
CDR3: CASSFGRGRSSTDTQHF; DNA: TGTGCCAGCAGCTTCGGAAGGGGTAGAAGTAGCACAGATACGCAACATTTT; V: TRBV11-2; size: -; D: -; J: TRBJ2-3
CDR3: CASDGTNSPLHF; DNA: TGTGCCAGCGATGGAACTAATTCACCTCTCCACTTT; V: TRBV6-1; size: -; D: -; J: TRBJ1-6
CDR3: CASNRGIGHETQYF; DNA: TGCGCCAGCAACCGAGGGATCGGGCATGAGACCCAGTACTTC; V: TRBV4-1; size: few; D: -; J: TRBJ2-5
CDR3: CSGRDPSGPTDTQYF; DNA: TGCAGTGGTAGAGATCCATCAGGACCCACAGATACGCAGTATTTT; V: TRBV20-1; size: -; D: -; J: TRBJ2-3
CDR3: CASSLELGQGYGYTF; DNA: TGTGCCAGCAGCTTAGAGTTGGGACAGGGCTATGGCTACACCTTC; V: TRBV11-2; size: medium-sized; D: TRBD1; J: TRBJ1-2
CDR3: CAGSPRGGSNIQYF; DNA: TGTGCCGGCAGCCCGAGGGGTGGTTCGAACATTCAGTATTTC; V: TRBV5-4; size: -; D: -; J: TRBJ2-4
CDR3: CVTSRGNQETQYF; DNA: TGTGTCACCTCGAGGGGCAACCAAGAGACCCAGTACTTC; V: TRBV15; size: -; D: -; J: TRBJ2-5